The 9 T cell receptor beta chains presented below share a single source sample, sequenced in a study of spatial heterogeneity in lung cancer. These receptors are not linked to any known antigen. The time point denotes: sample taken at primary tumor resection. Via MiXCR, TCRdb re-called the 5' RACE reads, giving one row per CDR3 protein. The sample has several thousand distinct CDR3 sequences; around 15% are singletons. Study results and limitations: Tumor mutation counts were tracked by expanded intratumoral alpha and beta TCR counts.

This material consisted of lung tumor tissue, taken at surgery. These receptors were taken from a male donor with early-stage non-small cell lung cancer.

This clonotype was seen repeatedly, ten times or more. In a library made to pick up alpha chains, this beta chain is a stray read with a size that means little. V is TRBV5-1 and J is TRBJ2-1; 15 bases align to TRBD2. Looked up from germline, CDR1 is SGHRS and CDR2 is YFSETQ. Losses at the gene ends were 4 bases for V and 7 bases for J; bases not matched to a gene: 9. This CDR3 is built from 17 residues. Here the CDR3 reads CASSPPGGTSGRNEQFF. As DNA, the CDR3 is TGCGCCAGCAGCCCGCCAGGCGGGACTAGCGGGAGGAATGAGCAGTTCTTC. The whole variable domain, filled in from reference TRBV5-1 and TRBJ2-1, reads KAGVTQTPRYLIKTRGQQVTLSCSPISGHRSVSWYQQTPGQGLQFLFEYFSETQRNKGNFPGRFSGRQFSNSRSEMNVSTLELGDSALYLCASSPPGGTSGRNEQFFGPGTRLTVL.

A note on this clonotype: An end of the junction differs from the germline gene, which may be a read error. A library made for alpha chains picked up this beta chain off target, so its size means little. The chain couples TRBV7-2 to TRBJ2-3; TRBD1 aligns across 8 bases. CDR3 length equals 16 residues. Germline V lookup: CDR1 SGHTA, CDR2 FQGNSA. This CDR3 reads CASSLGQGASTDTQYF. The CDR3 DNA reads TGTGCCAGCAGCTTAGGGCAGGGGGCTAGCACAGATACGCAATATTTT.

In this sample, this clonotype turned up many times. This beta chain came through as a stray read in a library set up for alpha chains, and its size says little. V gene TRBV24-1 combines with J gene TRBJ2-2; D is uncertain. Trimming removed 3 bases at V and 7 bases at J, with 8 bases between. The CDR3 is 13 amino acids. Looked up from germline, CDR1 is KGHDR and CDR2 is SFDVKD. CDR3 nucleotides: TGTGCCACCAGTGATGGTAGGGTCGGGGAGCTGTTTTTT. It codes for CATSDGRVGELFF.

Ten or more counts support this clonotype. This beta chain is a stray sequence in a library constructed for alpha chains; its clone size is not meaningful. CDR3: CASSLGGSGREQFF. CDR3 nucleotide sequence: TGTGCCAGCAGCTTAGGGGGTAGCGGGAGGGAGCAGTTCTTC. J is TRBJ2-1 and V is TRBV11-3; 10 positions agree with TRBD2. Per the germline V gene, CDR1 is SGHNT and CDR2 is YENEEA. The CDR3 has 14 amino acids. Trimming cost V 1 base and J 10 bases; bases outside gene matches: 4.

Worth noting for this clonotype: A library prepared for alpha chains yielded this beta chain as an off-target read; its size is of little meaning. The chain recombines TRBV29-1 with TRBJ2-3, with a possible D match to TRBD1 (5 bases). Between the trimmed V and J ends, which lost 4 bases and 4 bases, there was a span of 12 bases. The CDR3 covers 13 residues. In germline, CDR1 is SQVTM, CDR2 ANQGSEA. CDR3 DNA sequence: TGCAGCGTTGGGGGCAAGGCGTCAGATACGCAGTATTTT. This sequence encodes CSVGGKASDTQYF.

This clonotype was found many times. This beta chain is off target for a library built for alpha chains, so its abundance means little. V gene TRBV27 combines with J gene TRBJ2-1; no firm D call. This CDR3 has 15 amino acids. Germline CDR1 reads MNHEY; CDR2 reads SMNVEV (reference sequence). The V end lost 3 bases, the J end lost 2 bases, and 11 bases lay between the germline ends. CDR3 amino acids: CASSFLVGPYNEQFF. In DNA form, the CDR3 reads TGTGCCAGCAGTTTTCTAGTAGGGCCCTACAATGAGCAGTTCTTC.

There are many counts of this clonotype. Little can be read into the size of this beta chain, an off-target read in a library designed for alpha chains. The J gene is TRBJ2-3, the V gene TRBV11-2, with D maybe TRBD2 (7 bases). V lost 7 bases and J lost 8, with 16 bases in between. The CDR3 is 13 residues long. Per the germline V gene, CDR1 is SGHAT and CDR2 is FQNNGV. The CDR3 DNA follows: TGTGCCAGCATCCCCCCCGGGGGGCTTACGCAGTATTTT. Protein product: CASIPPGGLTQYF.

This clonotype was seen repeatedly, ten times or more. Found in a library prepared for alpha chains, this beta chain is an off-target read, and its abundance has little meaning. The chain combines TRBV29-1 with TRBJ2-2, with TRBD1 matching 7 bases. Germline-derived CDR1 and CDR2 are SQVTM and ANQGSEA. CDR3 length equals 14 residues. V was clipped by 6 bases and J by 0 bases; unmatched bases: 4. In DNA form, the CDR3 reads TGCAGCGTCCCCGGGACAGCGAACACCGGGGAGCTGTTTTTT. It translates to CSVPGTANTGELFF.

This clonotype is classed as medium-sized. A library made for alpha chains picked up this beta chain off target, so its size means little. V usage is TRBV20-1 and J usage is TRBJ1-1; weak D call: TRBD1 (5 bases). The CDR3 has 16 amino acids. V was pared by 3 bases and J by 3 bases, with 20 bases between. Germline V gene data show CDR1 as DFQATT and CDR2 as SNEGSKA (reference sequence). This CDR3 reads CSARLAVRGLDTEAFF. In DNA, the CDR3 is TGCAGTGCTAGGTTGGCAGTGAGGGGTCTGGACACTGAAGCTTTCTTT.